This entry features one TCR beta chain sequence. The table came from immunoSEQ multiplex PCR; TCRdb's copy has only in-frame clones and leaves some out. The sample carries 280,000 or so clones, about 90% recorded once. The record originates from a study of blood T cell repertoires in COVID-19. The CDR3 has 12 residues. Per the germline V gene, CDR1 is SEHNR and CDR2 is FQNEAQ (reference sequence). Trimming pared 1 base from V and 13 bases from J, leaving 10 bases between. The sequencing input was PBMCs or T cells enriched from blood (not recorded which). The sequence derives from a woman in her forties or fifties who had been exposed to COVID-19. The V and J genes are TRBV7-9 and TRBJ1-4; tentative D call: TRBD1 (5 bases). CDR3 protein: CASSLGAGSLFF. In nucleotides, the CDR3 is TGTGCCAGCAGCTTAGGGGCAGGGTCACTGTTTTTT.